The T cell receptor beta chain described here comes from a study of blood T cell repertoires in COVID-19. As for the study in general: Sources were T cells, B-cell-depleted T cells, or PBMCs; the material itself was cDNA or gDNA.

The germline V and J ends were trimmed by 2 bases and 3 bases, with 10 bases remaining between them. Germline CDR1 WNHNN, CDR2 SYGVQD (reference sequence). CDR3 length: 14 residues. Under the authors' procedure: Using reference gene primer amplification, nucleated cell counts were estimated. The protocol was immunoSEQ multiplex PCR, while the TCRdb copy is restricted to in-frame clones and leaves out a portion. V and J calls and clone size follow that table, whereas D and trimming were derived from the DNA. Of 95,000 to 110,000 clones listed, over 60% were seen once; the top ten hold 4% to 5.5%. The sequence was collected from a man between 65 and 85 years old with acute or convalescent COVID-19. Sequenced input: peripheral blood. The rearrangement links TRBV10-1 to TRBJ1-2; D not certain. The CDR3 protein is CASSEETPHYGYTF. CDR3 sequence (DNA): TGCGCCAGCAGTGAGGAGACACCCCACTATGGCTACACCTTC.